Below are 8 T cell receptor beta chains sequenced from a single sample in a study of CD8 T cells in ankylosing spondylitis. General observations from the study: A TCR beta motif of several highly homologous variants seemed to mark ankylosing spondylitis blood.

TCRdb re-called the 5' RACE reads with MiXCR, one entry per CDR3 protein. The sample consists of roughly 700,000 distinct CDR3 sequences, around 19% of them appearing once. For these receptors, no antigen is known. What was sequenced was blood, either unsorted or a sorted T cell fraction (not recorded which). These receptors originate from a male donor with ankylosing spondylitis.

The chain links TRBV20-1 to TRBJ2-1; 16 bases line up with TRBD2. Germline CDR1 is DFQATT and CDR2 is SNEGSKA (reference sequence). Trimming at V came to 4 bases and at J to 9 bases, leaving 9 bases not matched to a gene. The CDR3 is 16 residues long. CDR3 DNA: TGCAGTGCTACCTTAATGGGACTAGCGGGGGGGACTGAGCAGTTCTTC. It yields the protein CSATLMGLAGGTEQFF.

This clonotype was found a few times. V gene TRBV12-3 or TRBV12-4 combines with J gene TRBJ2-2; D not resolved. V was cut by 5 bases and J by 3 bases, with 7 bases left in between. The CDR3 sequence is 13 residues long. The CDR3 loop is CASSPTYTGELFF. For the CDR3, the DNA is TGTGCCAGCAGTCCCACATACACCGGGGAGCTGTTTTTT.

J is TRBJ1-2 and V is TRBV7-9; the D gene is possibly TRBD1 (6 bases). The CDR3 runs to 14 residues. The germline gives CDR1 SEHNR, CDR2 FQNEAQ (reference sequence). The V and J ends lost 7 bases and 4 bases respectively, with 16 bases between them. The CDR3 reads CASTDPQGSYGYTF. DNA for the CDR3: TGTGCCAGCACCGACCCACAGGGCTCCTATGGCTACACCTTC.

This clonotype showed up just a few times. This chain uses TRBV11-2 with TRBJ2-3; D tentatively fits TRBD1 or TRBD2 (5 bases each). Germline assignment: CDR1 SGHAT and CDR2 FQNNGV. The CDR3 length is 15 residues. V dropped 5 bases and J dropped 0 bases, with 12 bases sitting between them. CDR3 loop: CASSPGAPSTDTQYF. In nucleotides, the CDR3 is TGTGCCAGCAGCCCCGGGGCTCCTAGCACAGATACGCAGTATTTT.

This clonotype has more than one count but fewer than ten. The rearrangement joins TRBV20-1 to TRBJ2-3; D may be TRBD2 (7 bases). Germline V gene sequence: CDR1 DFQATT, CDR2 SNEGSKA (reference sequence). This CDR3 spans 15 amino acids. V lost 5 bases and J 3 bases, leaving 18 bases between the germline ends. CDR3 residues: CSAPLGGAGTDTQYF. The CDR3, as DNA: TGCAGTGCTCCTCTGGGGGGGGCGGGGACAGATACGCAGTATTTT.

The CDR3 loop reads CSAKGGSTGANVLTF. The CDR3 nucleotides read TGCAGTGCTAAGGGCGGGAGCACAGGGGCCAACGTCCTGACTTTC. The chain is built from TRBV20-1 and TRBJ2-6, with 7 bases that match TRBD2. The V gene end was trimmed by 4 bases and the J gene end by 4 bases; junction bases not matched to a gene: 7. Germline assignment: CDR1 DFQATT and CDR2 SNEGSKA (reference sequence). The CDR3 contains 15 residues.

This clonotype was observed a handful of times. J is TRBJ1-3 and V is TRBV12-3 or TRBV12-4; perhaps TRBD1 as D (5 bases). V was shortened by 3 bases and J by 4 bases, with 13 bases between the two germline ends. CDR3 size: 15 residues. The CDR3 nucleotides are TGTGCCAGCAGTTTCCACGGGACCACGGGAAACACCATATATTTT. It yields the protein CASSFHGTTGNTIYF.

V and J are TRBV12-3 or TRBV12-4 and TRBJ1-5; no reliable D call. CDR3 length equals 15 residues. The V gene lost 5 bases and the J gene lost 0 bases, with 11 bases spanning the gap. The CDR3 region has the DNA TGTGCCAGCAGTCCCCGGGAGGCTAGCAATCAGCCCCAGCATTTT. It encodes CASSPREASNQPQHF.